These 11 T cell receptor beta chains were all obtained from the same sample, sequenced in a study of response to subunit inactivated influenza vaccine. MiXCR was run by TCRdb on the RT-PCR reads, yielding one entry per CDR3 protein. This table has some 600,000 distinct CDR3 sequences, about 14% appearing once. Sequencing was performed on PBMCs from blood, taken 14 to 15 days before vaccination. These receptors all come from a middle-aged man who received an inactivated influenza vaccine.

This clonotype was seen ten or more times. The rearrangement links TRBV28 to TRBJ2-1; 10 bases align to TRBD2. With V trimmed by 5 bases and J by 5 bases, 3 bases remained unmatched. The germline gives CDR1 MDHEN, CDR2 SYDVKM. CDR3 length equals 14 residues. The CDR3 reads CASSQSGGDNEQFF. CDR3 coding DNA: TGTGCCAGCAGTCAAAGCGGGGGGGACAATGAGCAGTTCTTC.

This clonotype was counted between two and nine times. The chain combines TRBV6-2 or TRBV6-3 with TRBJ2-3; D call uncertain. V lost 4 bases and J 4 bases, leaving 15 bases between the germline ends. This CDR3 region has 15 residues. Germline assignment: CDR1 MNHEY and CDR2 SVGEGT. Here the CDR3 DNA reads TGTGCCAGCAGTTCACAAAAAACGGTCGCAGATACGCAGTATTTT. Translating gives CASSSQKTVADTQYF.

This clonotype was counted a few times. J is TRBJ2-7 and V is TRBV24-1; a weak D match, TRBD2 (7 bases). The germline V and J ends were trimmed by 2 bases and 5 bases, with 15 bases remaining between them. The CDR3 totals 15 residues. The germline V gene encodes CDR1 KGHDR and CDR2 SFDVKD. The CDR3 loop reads CATSDSGGRQDEQYF. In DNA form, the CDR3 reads TGTGCCACCAGTGATTCGGGCGGGAGACAGGACGAGCAGTACTTC.

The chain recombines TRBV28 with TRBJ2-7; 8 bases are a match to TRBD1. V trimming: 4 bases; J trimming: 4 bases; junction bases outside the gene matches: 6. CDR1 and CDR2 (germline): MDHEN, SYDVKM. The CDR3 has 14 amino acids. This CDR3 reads CASSSKDRVYEQYF. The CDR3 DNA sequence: TGTGCCAGCAGTTCAAAGGACAGGGTTTACGAGCAGTACTTC.

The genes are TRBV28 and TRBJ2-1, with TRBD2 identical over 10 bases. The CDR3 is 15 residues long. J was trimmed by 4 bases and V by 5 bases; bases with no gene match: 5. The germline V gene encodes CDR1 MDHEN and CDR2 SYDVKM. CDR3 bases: TGTGCCAGCAGTCGCGGGACTAGCGTTTACAATGAGCAGTTCTTC. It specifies CASSRGTSVYNEQFF.

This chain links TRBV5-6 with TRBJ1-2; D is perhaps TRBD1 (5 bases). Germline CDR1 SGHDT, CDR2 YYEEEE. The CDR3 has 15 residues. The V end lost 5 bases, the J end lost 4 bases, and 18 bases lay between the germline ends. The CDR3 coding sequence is TGTGCCAGCAGACCCCCGGGGGTTTTTGTCTATGGCTACACCTTC. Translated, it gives CASRPPGVFVYGYTF.

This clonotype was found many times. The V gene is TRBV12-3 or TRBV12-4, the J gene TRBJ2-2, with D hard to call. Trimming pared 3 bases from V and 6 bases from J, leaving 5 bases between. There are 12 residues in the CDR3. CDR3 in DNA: TGTGCCAGCAGTTTCGGACCCGGGGAGCTGTTTTTT. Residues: CASSFGPGELFF.

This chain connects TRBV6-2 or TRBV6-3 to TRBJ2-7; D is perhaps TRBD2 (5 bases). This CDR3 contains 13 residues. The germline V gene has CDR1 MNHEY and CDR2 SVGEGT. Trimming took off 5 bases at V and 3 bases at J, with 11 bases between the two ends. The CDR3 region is CASSQTTYYEQYF. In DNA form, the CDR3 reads TGTGCCAGCAGTCAGACTACTTACTACGAGCAGTACTTC.

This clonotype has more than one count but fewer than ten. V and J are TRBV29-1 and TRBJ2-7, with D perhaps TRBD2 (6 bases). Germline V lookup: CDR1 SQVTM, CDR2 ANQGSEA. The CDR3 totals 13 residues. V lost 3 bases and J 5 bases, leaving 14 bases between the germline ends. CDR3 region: CSVEGPERDEQYF. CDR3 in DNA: TGCAGCGTTGAGGGACCCGAGCGGGACGAGCAGTACTTC.

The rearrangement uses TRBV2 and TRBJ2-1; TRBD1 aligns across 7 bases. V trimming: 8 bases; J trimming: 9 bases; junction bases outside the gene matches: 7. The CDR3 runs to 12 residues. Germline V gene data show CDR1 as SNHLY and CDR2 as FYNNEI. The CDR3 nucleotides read TGTGCCAGCGGGGACAGAAGGTCTGAGCAGTTCTTC. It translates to CASGDRRSEQFF.

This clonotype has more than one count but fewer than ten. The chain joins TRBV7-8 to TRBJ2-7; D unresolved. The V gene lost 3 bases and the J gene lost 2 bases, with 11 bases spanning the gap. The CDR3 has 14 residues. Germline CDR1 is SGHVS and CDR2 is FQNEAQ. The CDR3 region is CASSFGGRAYEQYF. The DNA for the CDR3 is TGTGCCAGCAGCTTCGGCGGCCGAGCCTACGAGCAGTACTTC.